These 3 T cell receptor beta chains were sequenced from one sample in a study of OX40 agonist ivuxolimab in advanced cancers. Measured with immunoSEQ multiplex PCR; TCRdb has only the in-frame clones, and not every one. The sample shows fewer than 25,000 clones, roughly 79% of them seen only once. Source: CD4+ or CD8+ T cells sorted from blood, taken in a trial of the OX40 agonist ivuxolimab. The receptors here all came from an adult with an advanced solid tumor such as melanoma, head and neck, liver or kidney cancer.

This chain connects TRBV27 to TRBJ2-2, with 9 positions matching TRBD2. In germline, CDR1 is MNHEY, CDR2 SMNVEV (reference sequence). V was pared by 6 bases and J by 4 bases, with 9 bases of the junction left unmatched. The length of the CDR3 is 16 residues. CDR3 loop: CASSTRGREGTGELFF. CDR3 nucleotide sequence: TGTGCCAGCAGCACCCGGGGGCGGGAGGGCACCGGGGAGCTGTTTTTT.

The rearrangement uses TRBV16 and TRBJ1-5, with D unresolved. There are 15 residues in the CDR3. The ends were cut back, 0 bases at V and 2 bases at J, with 8 bases in the middle. Germline CDR1 and CDR2: KGHSY and FQNENV. The chain's CDR3 is CASSQSWVGNQPQHF. The CDR3 DNA is TGTGCCAGCAGCCAATCGTGGGTCGGCAATCAGCCCCAGCATTTT.

The CDR3 loop reads CASSLATGQETQYF. Written as DNA, the CDR3 is TGTGCCAGCAGCTTAGCTACAGGGCAAGAGACCCAGTACTTC. The rearrangement links TRBV7-2 to TRBJ2-5; D possibly corresponds to TRBD1 (6 bases). The ends were cut back, 0 bases at V and 2 bases at J, with 7 bases in the middle. CDR3 size: 14 residues. From germline, CDR1 is SGHTA and CDR2 FQGNSA.